This T cell receptor beta chain was observed in a study of blood T cell repertoires in COVID-19. Study context: Acute and convalescent COVID-19 samples came from the United States, Italy and Spain. Sources were T cells, B-cell-depleted T cells, or PBMCs; the material itself was cDNA or gDNA.

Repertoires were generated with immunoSEQ multiplex PCR, while TCRdb's copy carries only in-frame clones and drops some. The data hold approximately 65,000 clones, with 65% to 90% observed a single time. This CDR3 is 14 amino acids long. Germline V gene sequence: CDR1 SGHTS, CDR2 YDEGEE. J gave up 5 bases and V 4 bases, and 8 bases lay outside the gene matches. The specimen was peripheral blood. V and J are TRBV5-8 and TRBJ2-7; 8 positions match TRBD2. This receptor was identified in a middle-aged man with acute or convalescent COVID-19. The CDR3 protein is CASSQRGGIDEQYF. In DNA form, the CDR3 reads TGTGCCAGCAGCCAACGGGGGGGCATCGACGAGCAGTACTTC.